The clone carrying this T cell receptor beta chain has a count of ten or more. The antigen remains undetermined. TCRdb itself ran the 5' RACE reads through MiXCR, one entry per CDR3 protein. This sample has 250,000 to 300,000 distinct CDR3 sequences, with just under 9.5% found just once. The record originates from a study of identical twins. Points from the study as a whole: It was cross-sectional statistical analysis, not following the same donors, that the conclusions relied on.

Everyone who donated was a healthy Caucasian. J gave up 5 bases and V 5 bases, and 5 bases lay outside the gene matches. The CDR3 contains 13 residues. The germline V gene has CDR1 SQVTM and CDR2 ANQGSEA. These data were likewise used in another study, on yellow fever vaccine responses in identical twins. Turning to that study: Reportedly, the T cell response mounted by twins to vaccine seemed partly convergent, partly personalized.

The chain employs TRBV29-1 and TRBJ2-2; 7 bases are shared with TRBD1. The origin of this receptor is a woman in her late teens or twenties in good health. The source material was CD8+ T cells sorted from blood. The CDR3 protein is CSVSTGVTGELFF. For the CDR3, the DNA is TGCAGCGTTTCTACAGGGGTTACCGGGGAGCTGTTTTTT.